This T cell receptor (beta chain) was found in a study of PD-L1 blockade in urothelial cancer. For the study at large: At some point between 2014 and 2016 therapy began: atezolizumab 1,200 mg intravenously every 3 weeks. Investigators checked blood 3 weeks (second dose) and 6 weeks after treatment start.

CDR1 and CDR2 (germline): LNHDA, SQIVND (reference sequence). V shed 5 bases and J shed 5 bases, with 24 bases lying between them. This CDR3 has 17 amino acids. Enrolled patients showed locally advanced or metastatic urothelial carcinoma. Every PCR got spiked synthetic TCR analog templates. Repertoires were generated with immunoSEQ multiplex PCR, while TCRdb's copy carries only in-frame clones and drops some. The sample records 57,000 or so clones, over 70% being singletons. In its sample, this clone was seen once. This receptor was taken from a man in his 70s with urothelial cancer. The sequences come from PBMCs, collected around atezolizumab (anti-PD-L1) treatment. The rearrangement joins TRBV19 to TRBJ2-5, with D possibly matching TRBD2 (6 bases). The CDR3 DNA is TGTGCCAGTAGTCCCCTAGTACGGAGGGAGAAGCGGGAGACCCAGTACTTC. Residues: CASSPLVRREKRETQYF.